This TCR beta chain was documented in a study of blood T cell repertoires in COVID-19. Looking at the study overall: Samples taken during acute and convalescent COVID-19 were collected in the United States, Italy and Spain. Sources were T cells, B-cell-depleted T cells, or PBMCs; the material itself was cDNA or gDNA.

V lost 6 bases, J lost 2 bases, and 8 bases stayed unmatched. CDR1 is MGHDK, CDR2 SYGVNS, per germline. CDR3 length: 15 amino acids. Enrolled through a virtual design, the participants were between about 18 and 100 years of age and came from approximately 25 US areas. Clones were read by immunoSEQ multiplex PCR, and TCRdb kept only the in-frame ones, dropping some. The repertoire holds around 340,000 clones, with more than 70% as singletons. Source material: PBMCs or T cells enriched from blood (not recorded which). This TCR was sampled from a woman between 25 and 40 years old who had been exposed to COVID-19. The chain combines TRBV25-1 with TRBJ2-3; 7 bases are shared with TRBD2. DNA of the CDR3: TGTGCCAGCAGCCAAGACCGGGACTACACAGATACGCAGTATTTT. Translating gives CASSQDRDYTDTQYF.